Included here is one T cell receptor beta chain sequence, with context. The antigen remains undetermined. This record belongs to a study of OX40 agonist ivuxolimab in advanced cancers. Study summary: Patients receiving dose escalation had hepatocellular carcinoma, melanoma, renal cell or head and neck cancer. Findings and limits, study-wide: The specificity for antigen of the expanded peripheral T cells was not determined. The mean number of expanded clones was higher in CD8+ T cells than in CD4+.

TCRdb's copy holds only in-frame clones and misses some; the assay was immunoSEQ multiplex PCR. Seen here are around 66,000 clones, about 86% observed once, and the top ten hold nearly 4.5%. In germline, CDR1 is MNHNS, CDR2 SASEGT. The ends were cut back, 7 bases at V and 4 bases at J, with 13 bases in the middle. The CDR3 is 14 amino acids. This TCR was recovered from an adult with an advanced solid tumor such as melanoma, head and neck, liver or kidney cancer. The chain is built from TRBV6-1 and TRBJ2-2, with D possibly matching TRBD2 (5 bases). Sample: CD4+ or CD8+ T cells sorted from blood, taken in a trial of the OX40 agonist ivuxolimab. The CDR3 loop reads CASMGDTVTGELFF. The CDR3 DNA sequence: TGTGCCAGCATGGGAGATACAGTCACCGGGGAGCTGTTTTTT.